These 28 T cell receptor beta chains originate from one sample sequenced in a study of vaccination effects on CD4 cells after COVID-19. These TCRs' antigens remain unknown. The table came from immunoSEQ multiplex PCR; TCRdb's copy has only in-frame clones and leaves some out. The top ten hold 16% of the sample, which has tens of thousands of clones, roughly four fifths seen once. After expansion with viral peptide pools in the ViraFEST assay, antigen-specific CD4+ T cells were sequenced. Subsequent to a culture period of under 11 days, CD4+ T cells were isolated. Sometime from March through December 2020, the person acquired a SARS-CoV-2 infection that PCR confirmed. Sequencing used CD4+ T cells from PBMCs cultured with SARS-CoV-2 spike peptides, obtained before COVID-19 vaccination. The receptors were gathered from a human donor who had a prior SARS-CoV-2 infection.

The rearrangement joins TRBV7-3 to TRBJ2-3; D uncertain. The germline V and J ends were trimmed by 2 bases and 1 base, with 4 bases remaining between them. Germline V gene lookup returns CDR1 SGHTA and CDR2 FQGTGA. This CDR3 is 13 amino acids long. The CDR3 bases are TGTGCCAGCAGCTTATACGGCACAGATACGCAGTATTTT. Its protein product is CASSLYGTDTQYF. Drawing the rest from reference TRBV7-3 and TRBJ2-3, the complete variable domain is GAGVSQTPSNKVTEKGKYVELRCDPISGHTALYWYRQSLGQGPEFLIYFQGTGAADDSGLPNDRFFAVRPEGSVSTLKIQRTERGDSAVYLCASSLYGTDTQYFGPGTRLTVL.

The DNA of the CDR3 is TGTGCCAGCAGCGGCAGTGGATACGAGCAGTACTTC. Residues: CASSGSGYEQYF. This rearrangement joins TRBV6-2 or TRBV6-3 to TRBJ2-7; D is undetermined. The CDR3 spans 12 residues. V was shortened by 6 bases and J by 4 bases, with 10 bases between the two germline ends. CDR1 and CDR2 (germline): MNHEY, SVGEGT.

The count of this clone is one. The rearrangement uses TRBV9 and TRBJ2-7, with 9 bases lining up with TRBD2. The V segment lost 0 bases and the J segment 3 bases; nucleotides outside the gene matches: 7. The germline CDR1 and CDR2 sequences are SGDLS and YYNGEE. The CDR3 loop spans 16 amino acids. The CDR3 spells CASSVGSLAGYYEQYF. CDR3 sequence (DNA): TGTGCCAGCAGCGTAGGTAGCCTAGCGGGGTACTACGAGCAGTACTTC.

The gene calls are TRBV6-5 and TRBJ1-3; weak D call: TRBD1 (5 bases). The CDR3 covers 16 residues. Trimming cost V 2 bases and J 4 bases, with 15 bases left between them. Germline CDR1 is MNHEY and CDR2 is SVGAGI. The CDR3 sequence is CASSYQGSGIGNTIYF. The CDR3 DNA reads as TGTGCCAGCAGTTACCAGGGATCGGGGATCGGAAACACCATATATTTT.

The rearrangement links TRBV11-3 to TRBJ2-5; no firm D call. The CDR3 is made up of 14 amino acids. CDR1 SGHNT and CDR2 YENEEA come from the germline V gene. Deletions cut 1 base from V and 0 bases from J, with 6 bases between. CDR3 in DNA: TGTGCCAGCAGCTTAGGCCAGGACCAAGAGACCCAGTACTTC. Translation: CASSLGQDQETQYF.

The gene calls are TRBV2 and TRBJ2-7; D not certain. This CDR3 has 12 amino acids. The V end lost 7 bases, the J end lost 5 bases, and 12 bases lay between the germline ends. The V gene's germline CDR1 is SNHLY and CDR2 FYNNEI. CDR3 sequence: CASTRRENEQYF. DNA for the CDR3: TGTGCCAGCACGCGCAGAGAGAACGAGCAGTACTTC.

The CDR3 DNA reads as TGTGCCAGCTCACCTCGGACGGTGACCTACGAGCAGTACTTC. It yields the protein CASSPRTVTYEQYF. V usage is TRBV18 and J usage is TRBJ2-7; no clear D. CDR1 is KGHSH, CDR2 LQKENI, per germline. V lost 3 bases, J lost 2 bases, and 11 bases lay in between. This CDR3 is 14 amino acids long.

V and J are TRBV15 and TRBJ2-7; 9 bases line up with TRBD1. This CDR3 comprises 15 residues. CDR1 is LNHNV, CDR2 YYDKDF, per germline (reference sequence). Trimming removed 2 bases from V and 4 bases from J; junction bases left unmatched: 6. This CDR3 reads CATSRLKTGGYEQYF. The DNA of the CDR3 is TGTGCCACCAGCAGACTTAAGACAGGGGGGTACGAGCAGTACTTC. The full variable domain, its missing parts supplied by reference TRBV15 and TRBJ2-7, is DAMVIQNPRYQVTQFGKPVTLSCSQTLNHNVMYWYQQKSSQAPKLLFHYYDKDFNNEADTPDNFQSRRPNTSFCFLDIRSPGLGDTAMYLCATSRLKTGGYEQYFGPGTRLTVT.

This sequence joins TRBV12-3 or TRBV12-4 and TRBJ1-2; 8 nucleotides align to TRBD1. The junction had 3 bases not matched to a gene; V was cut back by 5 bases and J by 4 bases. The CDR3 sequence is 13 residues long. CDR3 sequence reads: CASSTGGPYGYTF. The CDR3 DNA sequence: TGTGCCAGCAGTACAGGGGGTCCCTATGGCTACACCTTC.

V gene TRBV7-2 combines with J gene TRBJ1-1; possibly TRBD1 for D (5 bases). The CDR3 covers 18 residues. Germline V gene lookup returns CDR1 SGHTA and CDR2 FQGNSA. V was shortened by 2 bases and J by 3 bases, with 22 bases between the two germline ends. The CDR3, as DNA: TGTGCCAGCAGCTTAAGGTGGGGTTTGGAGGGGCGGGACACTGAAGCTTTCTTT. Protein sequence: CASSLRWGLEGRDTEAFF.

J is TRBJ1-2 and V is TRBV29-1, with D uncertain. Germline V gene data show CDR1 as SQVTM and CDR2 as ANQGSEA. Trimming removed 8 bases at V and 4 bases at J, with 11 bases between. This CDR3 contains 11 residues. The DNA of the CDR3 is TGCAGCATACATGGAGGCTATGGCTACACCTTC. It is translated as CSIHGGYGYTF.

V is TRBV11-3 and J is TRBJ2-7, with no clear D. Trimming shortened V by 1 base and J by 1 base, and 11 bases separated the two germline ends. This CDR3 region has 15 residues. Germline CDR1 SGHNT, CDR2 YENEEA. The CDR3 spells CASSLGLRRSYEQYF. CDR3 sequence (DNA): TGTGCCAGCAGCTTAGGGTTACGGCGGTCCTACGAGCAGTACTTC.

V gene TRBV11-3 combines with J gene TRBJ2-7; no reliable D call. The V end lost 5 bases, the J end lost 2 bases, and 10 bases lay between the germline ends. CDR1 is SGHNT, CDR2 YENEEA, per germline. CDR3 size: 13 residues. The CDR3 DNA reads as TGTGCCAGCAGCCTCGGGTACACCTACGAGCAGTACTTC. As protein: CASSLGYTYEQYF. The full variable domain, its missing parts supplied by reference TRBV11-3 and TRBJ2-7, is EAGVVQSPRYKIIEKKQPVAFWCNPISGHNTLYWYLQNLGQGPELLIRYENEEAVDDSQLPKDRFSAERLKGVDSTLKIQPAELGDSAVYLCASSLGYTYEQYFGPGTRLTVT.

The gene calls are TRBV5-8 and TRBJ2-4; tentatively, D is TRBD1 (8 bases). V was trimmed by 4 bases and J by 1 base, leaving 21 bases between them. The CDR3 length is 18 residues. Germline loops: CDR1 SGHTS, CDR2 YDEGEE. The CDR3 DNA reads TGTGCCAGCAGCCTGGAGACAGGGGAGGGGTATGCCAAAAACATTCAGTACTTC. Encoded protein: CASSLETGEGYAKNIQYF.

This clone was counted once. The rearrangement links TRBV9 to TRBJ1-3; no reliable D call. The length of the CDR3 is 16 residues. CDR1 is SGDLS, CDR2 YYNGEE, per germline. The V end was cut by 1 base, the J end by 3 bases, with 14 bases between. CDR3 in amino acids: CASSVTPALYGNTIYF. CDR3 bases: TGTGCCAGCAGCGTAACCCCAGCCTTATATGGAAACACCATATATTTT.

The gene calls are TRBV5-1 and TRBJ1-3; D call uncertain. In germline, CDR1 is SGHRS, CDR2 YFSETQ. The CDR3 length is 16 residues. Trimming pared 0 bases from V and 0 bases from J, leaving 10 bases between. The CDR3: CASSLAILNSGNTIYF. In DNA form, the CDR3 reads TGCGCCAGCAGCTTGGCCATTCTCAACTCTGGAAACACCATATATTTT.

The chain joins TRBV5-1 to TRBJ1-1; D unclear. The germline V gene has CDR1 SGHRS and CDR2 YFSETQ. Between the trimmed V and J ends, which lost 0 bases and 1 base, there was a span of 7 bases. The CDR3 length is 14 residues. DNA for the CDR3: TGCGCCAGCAGCTTGGTGGCCGGGAACACTGAAGCTTTCTTT. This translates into CASSLVAGNTEAFF.

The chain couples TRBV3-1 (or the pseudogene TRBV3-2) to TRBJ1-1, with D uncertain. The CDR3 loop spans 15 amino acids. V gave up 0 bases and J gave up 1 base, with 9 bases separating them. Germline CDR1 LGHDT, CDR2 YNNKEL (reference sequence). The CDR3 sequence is CASSQDGLGNTEAFF. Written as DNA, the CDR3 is TGTGCCAGCAGCCAAGATGGCCTGGGGAACACTGAAGCTTTCTTT.

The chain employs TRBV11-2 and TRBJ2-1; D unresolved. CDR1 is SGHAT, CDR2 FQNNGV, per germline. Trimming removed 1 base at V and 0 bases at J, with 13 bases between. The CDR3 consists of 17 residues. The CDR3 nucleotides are TGTGCCAGCAGCTTAGTGGCGGCTACGAGCTCCTACAATGAGCAGTTCTTC. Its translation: CASSLVAATSSYNEQFF.

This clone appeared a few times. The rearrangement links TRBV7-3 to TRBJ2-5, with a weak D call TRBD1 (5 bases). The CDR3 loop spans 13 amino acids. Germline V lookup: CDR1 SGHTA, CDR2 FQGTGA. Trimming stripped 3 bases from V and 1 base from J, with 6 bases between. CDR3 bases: TGTGCCAGCAGCTTTGGGGCCCAAGAGACCCAGTACTTC. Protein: CASSFGAQETQYF.

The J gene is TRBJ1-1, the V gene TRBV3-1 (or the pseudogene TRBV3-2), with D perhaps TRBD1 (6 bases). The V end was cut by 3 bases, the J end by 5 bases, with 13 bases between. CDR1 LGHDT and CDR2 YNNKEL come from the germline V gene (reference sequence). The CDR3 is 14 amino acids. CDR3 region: CASSHGGLGTEAFF. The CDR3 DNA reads TGTGCCAGCAGCCATGGGGGGCTGGGGACTGAAGCTTTCTTT.

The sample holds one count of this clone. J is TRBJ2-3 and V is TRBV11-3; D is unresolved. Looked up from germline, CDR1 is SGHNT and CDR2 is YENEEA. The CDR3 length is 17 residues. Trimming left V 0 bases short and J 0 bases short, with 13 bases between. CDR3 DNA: TGTGCCAGCAGCTTAGATCTAAGCGCAACAAGCACAGATACGCAGTATTTT. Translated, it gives CASSLDLSATSTDTQYF.

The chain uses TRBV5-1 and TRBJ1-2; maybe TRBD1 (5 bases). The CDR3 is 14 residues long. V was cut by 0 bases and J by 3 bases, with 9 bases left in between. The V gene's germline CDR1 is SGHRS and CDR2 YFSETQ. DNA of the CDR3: TGCGCCAGCAGCTTGGCCGGGGGGGACTATGGCTACACCTTC. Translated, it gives CASSLAGGDYGYTF.

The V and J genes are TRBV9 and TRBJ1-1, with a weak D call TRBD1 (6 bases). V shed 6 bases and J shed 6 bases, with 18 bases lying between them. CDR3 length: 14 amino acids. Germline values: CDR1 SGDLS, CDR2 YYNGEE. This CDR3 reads CASNKLGGGPEAFF. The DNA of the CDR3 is TGTGCCAGCAATAAACTAGGGGGTGGGCCTGAAGCTTTCTTT.

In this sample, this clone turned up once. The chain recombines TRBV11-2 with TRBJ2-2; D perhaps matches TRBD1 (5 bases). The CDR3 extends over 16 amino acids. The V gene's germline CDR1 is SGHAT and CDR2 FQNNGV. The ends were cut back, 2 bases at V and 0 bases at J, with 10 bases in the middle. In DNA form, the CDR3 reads TGTGCCAGCAGCTTAACCAGGGCCTCGAACACCGGGGAGCTGTTTTTT. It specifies CASSLTRASNTGELFF.

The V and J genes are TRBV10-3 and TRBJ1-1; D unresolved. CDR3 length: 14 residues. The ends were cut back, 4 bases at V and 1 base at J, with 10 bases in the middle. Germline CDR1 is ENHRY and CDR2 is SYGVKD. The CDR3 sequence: CAISVGAENTEAFF. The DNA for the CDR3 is TGTGCCATCAGTGTAGGTGCTGAGAACACTGAAGCTTTCTTT.

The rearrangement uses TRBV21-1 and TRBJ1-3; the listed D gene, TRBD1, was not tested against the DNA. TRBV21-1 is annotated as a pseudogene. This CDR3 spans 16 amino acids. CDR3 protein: CASSKHGTGSGNTIYF. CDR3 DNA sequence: TGTGCCAGCAGCAAACACGGGACAGGGTCTGGAAACACCATATATTTT.

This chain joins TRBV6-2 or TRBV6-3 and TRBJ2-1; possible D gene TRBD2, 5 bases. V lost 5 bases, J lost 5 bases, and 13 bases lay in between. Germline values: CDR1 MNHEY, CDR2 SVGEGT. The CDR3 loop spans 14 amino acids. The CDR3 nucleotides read TGTGCCAGCAGTCAACGGGAACCTAACAATGAGCAGTTCTTC. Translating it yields CASSQREPNNEQFF.